This entry concerns a single T cell receptor (beta chain). An end of the junction does not agree with germline; a read error may underlie this. The data were taken from a study of human T cells and chemical hapten exposure. The library tagged individual cDNA molecules with unique molecular identifiers. MiXCR, applied by TCRdb to the reads, yields one record per CDR3 protein. This sample has 100,000 to 150,000 distinct CDR3 sequences, with approximately 9% found just once. Unfractionated whole blood served as the source for total RNA extraction. CDR1 and CDR2 (germline): MNHEY, SMNVEV (reference sequence). This CDR3 has 14 amino acids.

Sequences were obtained from whole blood. J is TRBJ2-1 and V is TRBV27; 12 bases are a match to TRBD1. This sequence was found in a human donor in good health. Some clones in this sample may be carry-over from other donors' samples. The CDR3 DNA reads as TGTGCCACCAGTCCGGGACAGGGGGCCTATGAGCAGTTCTTC. Its protein product is CATSPGQGAYEQFF.